This T cell receptor (beta chain) originates from a study of T-cell memory formation after mild COVID-19. TCRdb reanalysed the 5' RACE reads using MiXCR and keeps one entry per CDR3 protein. Of about 360,000 distinct CDR3 sequences in the sample, approximately 15% were seen once. V trimming: 8 bases; J trimming: 5 bases; junction bases outside the gene matches: 1. The CDR3 runs to 11 residues. Germline assignment: CDR1 MNHEY and CDR2 SVGAGI. The receptor was derived from a man younger than 30 who had mild COVID-19 (a few samples of this study predate the infection). Cell type and time point are not known. The chain combines TRBV6-5 with TRBJ2-5, with 8 nucleotides matching TRBD2. Sequencing was carried out using PBMCs or a T cell subset sorted from them (not recorded which). The CDR3 protein is CASRGGETQYF. As DNA, the CDR3 is TGTGCCAGCCGGGGGGGGGAGACCCAGTACTTC.